The 27 T cell receptor beta chains in this list originate from one sample, sequenced in a study of shared clonotypes between healthy human individuals. The naive CD8 subset, CD45RO-negative cells positively selected for CCR7, excluded terminally differentiated effector memory CD45RA+ cells. The table came from immunoSEQ multiplex PCR; TCRdb's copy has only in-frame clones and leaves some out. The table has almost 700,000 clones, 92% seen once. Sequencing was done on a sample of naive CD8+ T cells sorted from blood. These receptors all come from a man aged 25 to 40 in good health.

The chain combines TRBV29-1 with TRBJ2-1, with 7 bases fitting TRBD2. The length of the CDR3 is 14 residues. Germline assignment: CDR1 SQVTM and CDR2 ANQGSEA. V was pared by 0 bases and J by 4 bases, with 3 bases of the junction left unmatched. The CDR3 reads CSVEDHGGYNEQFF. The CDR3 DNA reads as TGCAGCGTTGAAGATCACGGGGGGTACAATGAGCAGTTCTTC.

This clone was seen a handful of times. The V call is TRBV6-5, the J call TRBJ2-7; 10 nucleotides align to TRBD2. This CDR3 has 16 amino acids. The germline CDR1 and CDR2 sequences are MNHEY and SVGAGI. Trimming cost V 2 bases and J 4 bases; bases outside gene matches: 8. The CDR3: CASSYAGTSALYEQYF. The CDR3 region has the DNA TGTGCCAGCAGTTACGCCGGGACTAGCGCGTTATACGAGCAGTACTTC.

The chain's CDR3 is CASSFGGPGNEQYF. In DNA, the CDR3 is TGTGCCAGCAGTTTTGGCGGCCCTGGGAACGAGCAGTACTTC. The chain joins TRBV27 to TRBJ2-7; D is unresolved. Trimming took 3 bases from V and 5 from J, leaving 14 bases between them. Germline V gene sequence: CDR1 MNHEY, CDR2 SMNVEV (reference sequence). The CDR3 is made up of 14 amino acids.

J is TRBJ1-2 and V is TRBV27; D might be TRBD1 (6 bases). Germline V gene data show CDR1 as MNHEY and CDR2 as SMNVEV (reference sequence). The CDR3 is 16 residues long. V lost 0 bases, J lost 5 bases, and 16 bases lay in between. The CDR3, as DNA: TGTGCCAGCAGTTTATCGCGGCGGGGGCCCCTATATGGCTACACCTTC. This gives the protein CASSLSRRGPLYGYTF.

The chain links TRBV11-2 to TRBJ2-1; 8 bases map to TRBD1. After removal of 3 bases from V and 1 base from J, the junction contained 5 bases not matched to a gene. CDR1 is SGHAT, CDR2 FQNNGV, per germline. The CDR3 runs 16 residues. This CDR3 reads CASSFGQGGSYNEQFF. CDR3 nucleotide sequence: TGTGCCAGCAGCTTCGGACAGGGAGGTTCCTACAATGAGCAGTTCTTC.

V and J are TRBV6-1 and TRBJ2-1; 8 positions match TRBD2. The V and J ends lost 3 bases and 7 bases, in that order; junction bases with no gene match: 8. Germline CDR1 MNHNS, CDR2 SASEGT. The length of the CDR3 is 15 residues. Here the CDR3 reads CASSDEAGAGNEQFF. As DNA, the CDR3 is TGTGCCAGCAGTGACGAAGCGGGAGCGGGAAATGAGCAGTTCTTC.

V is TRBV28 and J is TRBJ2-1; 9 nucleotides align to TRBD2. Germline trimming cut 3 bases from V and 15 bases from J; bases unmatched to any gene: 12. The germline V gene has CDR1 MDHEN and CDR2 SYDVKM. The CDR3 has 14 amino acids. CDR3 loop: CASSFSGSGTRGFF. CDR3 sequence (DNA): TGTGCCAGCAGTTTTAGCGGGAGCGGGACCCGGGGGTTCTTC.

The V gene is TRBV7-9, the J gene TRBJ1-1, with 9 bases identical to TRBD1. CDR3 length: 15 amino acids. V trimming: 7 bases; J trimming: 5 bases; junction bases outside the gene matches: 11. The V gene's germline CDR1 is SEHNR and CDR2 FQNEAQ (reference sequence). The CDR3 sequence is CASNPRGQGRTEAFF. The CDR3 DNA is TGTGCCAGCAACCCCCGGGGACAGGGCAGGACTGAAGCTTTCTTT.

V gene TRBV11-3 combines with J gene TRBJ2-3; TRBD1 matches at 7 bases. CDR1 and CDR2 (germline): SGHNT, YENEEA. With 2 bases clipped from V and 4 bases from J, the junction kept 6 bases outside the gene matches. The CDR3 runs to 15 residues. The CDR3, as DNA: TGTGCCAGCAGCTTATACGGGACAGAAGCAGATACGCAGTATTTT. Translation: CASSLYGTEADTQYF.

As to this clone: This sample includes further DNA sequences coding for the same CDR3. This sequence joins TRBV7-9 and TRBJ1-5, with D hard to call. This CDR3 spans 12 amino acids. CDR1 SEHNR and CDR2 FQNEAQ come from the germline V gene (reference sequence). The V gene lost 5 bases and the J gene lost 4 bases, with 6 bases spanning the gap. CDR3: CASSPGNQPQHF. CDR3 in DNA: TGTGCCAGCAGCCCAGGAAATCAGCCCCAGCATTTT. Looking up the rest from reference TRBV7-9 and TRBJ1-5 gives the full variable domain: DTGVSQNPRHKITKRGQNVTFRCDPISEHNRLYWYRQTLGQGPEFLTYFQNEAQLEKSRLLSDRFSAERPKGSFSTLEIQRTEQGDSAMYLCASSPGNQPQHFGDGTRLSIL.

As to this clone: Other DNA sequences in the sample encode the same CDR3. The chain combines TRBV6-5 with TRBJ2-2; D is undetermined. Per germline, CDR1 MNHEY and CDR2 SVGAGI. This CDR3 is built from 14 residues. V lost 0 bases and J lost 4, with 6 bases in between. The CDR3 loop reads CASSYSGGTGELFF. The CDR3 nucleotides are TGTGCCAGCAGTTACTCCGGCGGCACCGGGGAGCTGTTTTTT.

The chain carries TRBV6-6 and TRBJ2-7; possible D gene TRBD1, 5 bases. The V and J ends lost 2 bases and 0 bases respectively, with 14 bases between them. The length of the CDR3 is 16 residues. Per germline, CDR1 MNHNY and CDR2 SVGAGI (reference sequence). CDR3 coding DNA: TGTGCCAGCAGTTACGCCCCGACAGTGACCTCCTACGAGCAGTACTTC. Amino acids: CASSYAPTVTSYEQYF.

This chain joins TRBV4-3 and TRBJ2-1; 8 bases align to TRBD2. The CDR3 is 13 amino acids. Germline CDR1 reads LGHNA; CDR2 reads YSLEER. The junction had 4 bases not matched to a gene; V was cut back by 5 bases and J by 7 bases. The CDR3 loop reads CASSYGLANEQFF. Here the CDR3 DNA reads TGCGCCAGCAGCTATGGACTAGCTAATGAGCAGTTCTTC.

As for this clone: Other DNA sequences in the sample encode the same CDR3. The V and J genes are TRBV27 and TRBJ2-1; TRBD2 aligns across 11 bases. Per germline, CDR1 MNHEY and CDR2 SMNVEV (reference sequence). The CDR3 has 14 amino acids. Trimming took 5 bases from V and 7 from J; bases not matched to a gene: 4. The DNA of the CDR3 is TGTGCCAGCAGTCCCGGACTAGCGGGTAATGAGCAGTTCTTC. Translation gives CASSPGLAGNEQFF.

V gene TRBV7-9 combines with J gene TRBJ2-5; TRBD1 matches 8 bases. Germline CDR1 SEHNR, CDR2 FQNEAQ (reference sequence). J gave up 2 bases and V 5 bases, and 7 bases lay outside the gene matches. This CDR3 contains 15 residues. The CDR3 DNA reads TGTGCCAGCAGCCCCTCCCGGACAGGGCAAGAGACCCAGTACTTC. Protein product: CASSPSRTGQETQYF.

As DNA, the CDR3 is TGTGCCAGCAGTTCAGCCGACAGGGGGGATGGCTACACCTTC. Its protein product is CASSSADRGDGYTF. This chain uses TRBV28 with TRBJ1-2; TRBD1 matches at 9 bases. V was pared by 4 bases and J by 6 bases, with 6 bases of the junction left unmatched. Germline loops: CDR1 MDHEN, CDR2 SYDVKM. This CDR3 comprises 14 residues.

This clone has more than one count but fewer than ten. Other DNA sequences of this sample code for an identical CDR3. This rearrangement joins TRBV9 to TRBJ2-7; no reliable D call. Trimming shortened V by 4 bases and J by 0 bases, and 8 bases separated the two germline ends. CDR1 and CDR2 from the germline V gene are SGDLS and YYNGEE. The CDR3 totals 13 residues. The CDR3 nucleotides are TGTGCCAGCAGCCCCCCACGCTCCTACGAGCAGTACTTC. It encodes CASSPPRSYEQYF.

The chain is built from TRBV5-1 and TRBJ2-1; TRBD1 or TRBD2 may be the D gene (5 bases each). CDR1 SGHRS and CDR2 YFSETQ come from the germline V gene. This CDR3 is built from 16 residues. The V end lost 3 bases, the J end lost 9 bases, and 22 bases lay between the germline ends. CDR3 nucleotide sequence: TGCGCCAGCAGCTCGGTCGGGGTATCCCTAGGGGTTGAGCAGTTCTTC. Encoded protein: CASSSVGVSLGVEQFF.

The chain is built from TRBV7-8 and TRBJ1-1; no definite D call. The V end lost 3 bases, the J end lost 3 bases, and 17 bases lay between the germline ends. This CDR3 region has 16 residues. Looked up from germline, CDR1 is SGHVS and CDR2 is FQNEAQ. CDR3 in amino acids: CASSFLNSSGDTEAFF. In DNA, the CDR3 is TGTGCCAGCAGCTTCTTAAACAGCAGCGGGGACACTGAAGCTTTCTTT.

With regard to this clone: Compared with germline, one end of the junction differs, possibly owing to a read error. The chain employs TRBV27 and TRBJ1-4; the D is unclear. The CDR3 spans 15 residues. Germline V CDR1 and CDR2: MNHEY, SMNVEV (reference sequence). CDR3 loop: CASSLLGPTNEKLFF. The CDR3 coding sequence is TGTGCCAGCAGTTTATTAGGCCCAACAAATGAAAAACTGTTTTTT.

The rearrangement uses TRBV19 and TRBJ1-2; 12 bases match TRBD1. CDR3 length: 15 amino acids. The V segment lost 7 bases and the J segment 4 bases; nucleotides outside the gene matches: 7. CDR1 and CDR2 (germline): LNHDA, SQIVND (reference sequence). The CDR3 sequence: CASKRDRGLIYGYTF. CDR3 in DNA: TGTGCCAGTAAGAGGGACAGGGGGCTGATCTATGGCTACACCTTC.

CDR3 in DNA: TGTGCCAGCAGCCCTGGGCCCTCAGCCCCATACGAGCAGTACTTC. Its translation: CASSPGPSAPYEQYF. V and J are TRBV9 and TRBJ2-7; D remains ambiguous. Per the germline V gene, CDR1 is SGDLS and CDR2 is YYNGEE. V dropped 4 bases and J dropped 4 bases, with 18 bases sitting between them. The CDR3 is 15 amino acids.

V gene TRBV5-4 combines with J gene TRBJ2-7; D tentatively reads TRBD1 or TRBD2 (6 bases each). Germline CDR1 is SGHNT and CDR2 is YYREEE (reference sequence). Deletions cut 3 bases from V and 1 base from J, with 11 bases between. The CDR3 consists of 14 residues. In DNA form, the CDR3 reads TGTGCCAGCAGCTCAAGGGGGGAGTCCTACGAGCAGTACTTC. Its translation: CASSSRGESYEQYF.

The V and J genes are TRBV4-1 and TRBJ2-1, with D perhaps given as TRBD1 or TRBD2 (5 bases each). The ends were cut back, 4 bases at V and 8 bases at J, with 15 bases in the middle. The CDR3 extends over 14 amino acids. The germline gives CDR1 MGHRA, CDR2 YSYEKL. DNA of the CDR3: TGCGCCAGCAGCCCAGATGGGACGGCGGATGAGCAGTTCTTC. Amino acids: CASSPDGTADEQFF.

The chain has TRBV10-3 and TRBJ2-3, with a weak D call TRBD1 (6 bases). V lost 5 bases and J 4 bases, leaving 16 bases between the germline ends. Germline CDR1 reads ENHRY; CDR2 reads SYGVKD. The length of the CDR3 is 15 residues. DNA of the CDR3: TGTGCCATCAGTTCCGACAGGTTACGCCCAGATACGCAGTATTTT. Its protein product is CAISSDRLRPDTQYF.

Comments on this clone: Different DNA sequences within this sample yield the same CDR3. The chain's CDR3 is CASSLRGDTQYF. The CDR3 region has the DNA TGTGCCAGCAGCTTAAGAGGGGATACGCAGTATTTT. The genes are TRBV13 and TRBJ2-3; maybe TRBD2 (5 bases). CDR1 and CDR2 (germline): PRHDT, FYEKMQ (reference sequence). This CDR3 contains 12 residues. Trimming left V 2 bases short and J 6 bases short, with 6 bases between.

This chain links TRBV7-2 with TRBJ2-5; D gene uncertain. CDR1 is SGHTA, CDR2 FQGNSA, per germline. CDR3 length: 12 residues. Trimming shortened V by 4 bases and J by 1 base, and 4 bases separated the two germline ends. The CDR3 bases are TGTGCCAGCAGCTCGGGCCAAGAGACCCAGTACTTC. It is translated as CASSSGQETQYF.